The source of this T cell receptor (beta chain) is a study of shared clonotypes between healthy human individuals. For the study at large: CD4 naive and CD4 memory each took three plates per donor, while CD8 naive took two and CD8 memory one.

A remark on this clone: Its antigen is not identified.

Study findings and constraints: For sorted subsets, rarefaction showed incomplete sequencing despite large depth. Collection of samples was limited to blood; tissue repertoires likely differ.

Only Caucasian adults living in Nashville, Tennessee made up the donor group. This CDR3 is built from 12 residues. The germline V gene encodes CDR1 KGHSH and CDR2 LQKENI. Trimming pared 1 base from V and 9 bases from J, leaving 9 bases between. The table came from immunoSEQ multiplex PCR; TCRdb's copy has only in-frame clones and leaves some out. The repertoire has around 1 million clones, 76% of them found once; the top ten carry roughly 1.5%. The sequenced sample consisted of memory CD4+ T cells sorted from blood. The subset denotes: CD45RA-negative fraction. This clonotype originated in a young man in good health. The rearrangement links TRBV18 to TRBJ1-2; D unclear. The CDR3 spells CASSPLEARYTF. The CDR3 DNA reads as TGTGCCAGCTCACCACTTGAAGCTCGCTACACCTTC.